The present T cell receptor beta chain was sequenced within a study of T cell responses to AZD1222 COVID-19 vaccine. Findings and caveats of the study: A mostly white British donor set with more females was recruited, and clonal diversity was possibly underestimated. Spike-specific TCR breadth and depth rose after two AZD1222 doses. Seropositive at baseline were only a handful of AZD1222 recipients. In all cases, repertoires were sampled only after the peak T cell response.

CDR3 size: 16 residues. Germline values: CDR1 MRHNA, CDR2 SNTAGT. V dropped 0 bases and J dropped 5; count of bases not matched to a gene: 5. As concerns this clone: The antigen remains unidentified.

Generated by immunoSEQ multiplex PCR, the TCRdb table keeps only in-frame clones and is missing some. The repertoire consists of some 120,000 clones, with approximately 90% occurring once and the leading ten covering 11%. The V call is TRBV6-4, the J call TRBJ2-1, with 9 bases matching TRBD2. The receptor was derived from an adult in good health. This specimen was peripheral blood, taken on day 0 of MenACWY control vaccination. The CDR3 DNA reads as TGTGCCAGCAGTGACTCAGCTAGCGGGGACCACAATGAGCAGTTCTTC. Encoded protein: CASSDSASGDHNEQFF.